What follows are 21 T cell receptor beta chains derived from one specimen sequenced in a study of T-cell reconstitution after alpha-beta-depleted transplantation in children. Unique molecular identifiers were used to barcode this TCRbeta library. MiXCR, applied by TCRdb to the PCR reads, yields one record per CDR3 protein. The table has about 980,000 distinct CDR3 sequences, about 26% seen once. Sequencing was performed on PBMCs, mostly from graft donor cells, taken 360 days after TCRalphabeta/CD19-depleted stem cell transplant. The receptors here all came from a boy younger than two who had a stem cell transplant for SCID, so the T cells may come from the graft donor.

This clonotype was picked up many times. The J gene is TRBJ1-3, the V gene TRBV20-1; 8 nucleotides match TRBD1. Germline-derived CDR1 and CDR2 are DFQATT and SNEGSKA (reference sequence). J lost 0 bases, V lost 3 bases, and 7 bases had no gene match. The CDR3 is 16 amino acids. CDR3 in DNA: TGCAGTGCTAGGGTCGGACAGGGTTACTCTGGAAACACCATATATTTT. Translation: CSARVGQGYSGNTIYF.

The table lists this clonotype with a few counts. The V and J genes are TRBV7-8 and TRBJ2-1; TRBD2 is a possible D gene (6 bases). The CDR3 loop spans 15 amino acids. Trimming cost V 2 bases and J 7 bases, with 15 bases left between them. Germline assignment: CDR1 SGHVS and CDR2 FQNEAQ. The CDR3 sequence is CASSLFGLAINEQFF. CDR3 coding DNA: TGTGCCAGCAGCTTATTTGGGCTAGCGATAAATGAGCAGTTCTTC. The whole variable domain, filled in from reference TRBV7-8 and TRBJ2-1, reads GAGVSQSPRYKVAKRGQDVALRCDPISGHVSLFWYQQALGQGPEFLTYFQNEAQLDKSGLPSDRFFAERPEGSVSTLKIQRTQQEDSAVYLCASSLFGLAINEQFFGPGTRLTVL.

The chain carries TRBV7-2 and TRBJ1-5; 10 bases are shared with TRBD1. Trimming cost V 1 base and J 10 bases; bases outside gene matches: 7. CDR1 and CDR2 from the germline V gene are SGHTA and FQGNSA. The CDR3 is made up of 15 amino acids. Here the CDR3 DNA reads TGTGCCAGCAGCTTAGTAGGGACAGGGGATCGACCCCAGCATTTT. The encoded protein is CASSLVGTGDRPQHF.

In this sample, this clonotype turned up a few times. The chain has TRBV4-2 and TRBJ2-1; TRBD1 matches at 9 bases. Germline values: CDR1 LGHNA, CDR2 YNFKEQ. This CDR3 region has 17 residues. The J segment lost 5 bases and the V segment lost 4 bases, leaving 12 bases of the junction unmatched. CDR3 DNA: TGTGCCAGCAGCCCCCGCTGGACAGGGGTTCCCAACAATGAGCAGTTCTTC. As protein: CASSPRWTGVPNNEQFF.

The sample holds a few counts of this clonotype. The J gene is TRBJ2-7, the V gene TRBV18; D ambiguous. Germline CDR1 is KGHSH and CDR2 is LQKENI. With 6 bases removed from V and 1 base from J, the gap between germline ends came to 16 bases. The CDR3 contains 15 residues. The CDR3 DNA reads TGTGCCAGCTCCCCTAGGGTCAGTGTGTCCTACGAGCAGTACTTC. Its protein is CASSPRVSVSYEQYF. Looking up the rest from reference TRBV18 and TRBJ2-7 gives the full variable domain: NAGVMQNPRHLVRRRGQEARLRCSPMKGHSHVYWYRQLPEEGLKFMVYLQKENIIDESGMPKERFSAEFPKEGPSILRIQQVVRGDSAAYFCASSPRVSVSYEQYFGPGTRLTVT.

This clonotype was found a few times. The chain joins TRBV7-8 to TRBJ2-1, with D maybe TRBD2 (8 bases). Germline V gene lookup returns CDR1 SGHVS and CDR2 FQNEAQ. V was cut by 3 bases and J by 14 bases, with 20 bases left in between. The CDR3 has 14 residues. Here the CDR3 DNA reads TGTGCCAGCAGCTTGGGACAGACCGGGACTAGGGAGTTCTTC. This encodes CASSLGQTGTREFF.

The chain links TRBV5-1 to TRBJ2-7; the D gene is possibly TRBD2 (6 bases). V was cut by 0 bases and J by 3 bases, with 16 bases left in between. Germline V lookup: CDR1 SGHRS, CDR2 YFSETQ. The CDR3 extends over 16 amino acids. CDR3 residues: CASSLDGGLGHYEQYF. CDR3 DNA: TGCGCCAGCAGCTTGGACGGGGGACTCGGCCACTACGAGCAGTACTTC.

V and J are TRBV4-2 and TRBJ2-1, with 9 bases lining up with TRBD1. Germline trimming cut 4 bases from V and 5 bases from J; bases unmatched to any gene: 9. The germline V gene has CDR1 LGHNA and CDR2 YNFKEQ. The CDR3 runs 16 residues. The CDR3 protein is CASSPGVGTGHNEQFF. The CDR3 coding sequence is TGTGCCAGCAGCCCGGGAGTCGGGACAGGGCACAATGAGCAGTTCTTC.

This clonotype was observed a single time. CDR3 DNA sequence: TGTGCCAGCAGCTTTGTTACAGGGGGCGAGCAGTACTTC. Its translation: CASSFVTGGEQYF. The chain employs TRBV7-2 and TRBJ2-7; 8 bases fit TRBD1. Germline CDR1 and CDR2: SGHTA and FQGNSA. V lost 3 bases to trimming and J lost 6 bases; unmatched junction nucleotides: 4. This CDR3 contains 13 residues.

The genes are TRBV27 and TRBJ2-1; possibly TRBD2 for D (6 bases). This CDR3 spans 15 amino acids. The germline V gene encodes CDR1 MNHEY and CDR2 SMNVEV (reference sequence). V lost 6 bases and J lost 5, with 17 bases in between. CDR3 DNA: TGTGCCAGCAGCTTTGGGACTGGAGCACACAATGAGCAGTTCTTC. This encodes CASSFGTGAHNEQFF.

In its sample, this clonotype was seen a few times. The chain carries TRBV5-6 and TRBJ2-1; 7 bases align to TRBD2. V trimming: 0 bases; J trimming: 9 bases; junction bases outside the gene matches: 12. Looked up from germline, CDR1 is SGHDT and CDR2 is YYEEEE. The CDR3 extends over 16 amino acids. The DNA of the CDR3 is TGTGCCAGCAGCTTGGTGGGCCAAGGACTAGTGACTGAGCAGTTCTTC. Translation gives CASSLVGQGLVTEQFF.

This sequence joins TRBV28 and TRBJ2-1; 8 nucleotides match TRBD2. The CDR3 contains 15 residues. CDR1 and CDR2 from the germline V gene are MDHEN and SYDVKM. V shed 2 bases, J shed 4 bases, and the junction held 4 bases outside the gene matches. CDR3 bases: TGTGCCAGCAGTTTAGAGCGGGGGAGATACAATGAGCAGTTCTTC. This encodes CASSLERGRYNEQFF.

The chain is built from TRBV12-3 or TRBV12-4 and TRBJ2-4; a weak D match, TRBD1 (5 bases). V dropped 3 bases and J dropped 0 bases, with 15 bases sitting between them. This CDR3 is 17 amino acids long. This chain's CDR3 is CASSFWVGRIAKNIQYF. Here the CDR3 DNA reads TGTGCCAGCAGTTTCTGGGTGGGGCGGATAGCCAAAAACATTCAGTACTTC.

The gene calls are TRBV5-6 and TRBJ2-4, with D maybe TRBD1 (6 bases). The CDR3 runs 18 residues. The ends were cut back, 0 bases at V and 0 bases at J, with 16 bases in the middle. Looked up from germline, CDR1 is SGHDT and CDR2 is YYEEEE. The CDR3 here is CASSLGRGPQRAKNIQYF. The CDR3 nucleotides are TGTGCCAGCAGCTTGGGCAGGGGCCCACAAAGAGCCAAAAACATTCAGTACTTC. Full variable domain (rest looked up from reference TRBV5-6 and TRBJ2-4): DAGVTQSPTHLIKTRGQQVTLRCSPKSGHDTVSWYQQALGQGPQFIFQYYEEEERQRGNFPDRFSGHQFPNYSSELNVNALLLGDSALYLCASSLGRGPQRAKNIQYFGAGTRLSVL.

The J gene is TRBJ2-1, the V gene TRBV7-2; 14 bases fit TRBD2. This CDR3 contains 18 residues. Trimming removed 5 bases from V and 6 bases from J; junction bases left unmatched: 12. From germline, CDR1 is SGHTA and CDR2 FQGNSA. The CDR3 DNA sequence: TGTGCCAGCAGCGGGGTCAGAGAAGGGACTAGCGGGAGCAATGAGCAGTTCTTC. Translated: CASSGVREGTSGSNEQFF.

The CDR3 is CASSLMGLHNSPLHF. For the CDR3, the DNA is TGTGCCAGCAGTTTAATGGGCCTACATAATTCACCCCTCCACTTT. The J gene is TRBJ1-6, the V gene TRBV27, with no clear D. The CDR3 length is 15 residues. Germline V gives CDR1 MNHEY, CDR2 SMNVEV (reference sequence). Trimming stripped 2 bases from V and 5 bases from J, with 10 bases between.

This clonotype was observed a handful of times. The chain carries TRBV12-3 or TRBV12-4 and TRBJ2-5; D unclear. The CDR3 runs 15 residues. Trimming pared 1 base from V and 1 base from J, leaving 10 bases between. The CDR3 here is CASSLVAISQETQYF. The CDR3 bases are TGTGCCAGCAGTTTAGTGGCGATATCCCAAGAGACCCAGTACTTC.

This clonotype was seen ten or more times. The V and J genes are TRBV6-1 and TRBJ2-4, with TRBD1 matching 8 bases. The CDR3 has 15 amino acids. Germline V gene sequence: CDR1 MNHNS, CDR2 SASEGT. J was trimmed by 1 base and V by 5 bases; bases with no gene match: 4. CDR3 region: CASSQGALAKNIQYF. CDR3 bases: TGTGCCAGCAGTCAGGGGGCGCTGGCCAAAAACATTCAGTACTTC.

This clonotype occurred a few times. The genes are TRBV5-1 and TRBJ2-1; tentative D call: TRBD2 (5 bases). The ends were cut back, 7 bases at V and 7 bases at J, with 18 bases in the middle. Per germline, CDR1 SGHRS and CDR2 YFSETQ. The CDR3 totals 14 residues. The CDR3 coding sequence is TGCGCCAGCGCGGGTCTAGCCTCTCGGAATGAGCAGTTCTTC. The encoded protein is CASAGLASRNEQFF.

This clonotype was found many times. The J gene is TRBJ2-1, the V gene TRBV11-2; D is perhaps TRBD1 or TRBD2 (6 bases each). Trimming shortened V by 5 bases and J by 8 bases, and 19 bases separated the two germline ends. Germline lookup yields CDR1 SGHAT and CDR2 FQNNGV. This CDR3 has 15 residues. In DNA form, the CDR3 reads TGTGCCAGCAGCCAAGATCACGGGGGCCCGGATGAGCAGTTCTTC. Amino acids: CASSQDHGGPDEQFF.

The V call is TRBV5-1, the J call TRBJ2-1, with 9 bases matching TRBD2. Germline V gene lookup returns CDR1 SGHRS and CDR2 YFSETQ. V was clipped by 3 bases and J by 6 bases; unmatched bases: 7. The CDR3 runs 15 residues. CDR3 amino acids: CASSSLAGKGNEQFF. Here the CDR3 DNA reads TGCGCCAGCAGCTCCCTAGCGGGGAAAGGCAATGAGCAGTTCTTC.